Following are 13 T cell receptor beta chains from one sample sequenced in a study of neurological immune-mediated disorders. Time point indicated: longitudinal time-point 3. MiXCR was run by TCRdb on the 5' RACE reads, yielding one entry per CDR3 protein. The table lists approximately 47,000 distinct CDR3 sequences, about an eighth of them singletons. Specimen: PBMCs. Receptor source: a male donor with HTLV-1-associated myelopathy (HAM/TSP).

The table lists this clonotype with many counts. The CDR3 sequence: CASSLGLGGNTEAFF. As DNA, the CDR3 is TGCGCCAGCAGCCTGGGATTGGGCGGTAACACTGAAGCTTTCTTT. V and J are TRBV5-1 and TRBJ1-1; D not resolved. Germline V gene sequence: CDR1 SGHRS, CDR2 YFSETQ. The germline V and J ends were trimmed by 4 bases and 2 bases, with 15 bases remaining between them. The CDR3 consists of 15 residues.

This clonotype was observed many times. This chain joins TRBV5-6 and TRBJ2-1; D possibly uses TRBD1 or TRBD2 (6 bases each). V was trimmed by 5 bases and J by 2 bases, leaving 14 bases between them. Germline V gives CDR1 SGHDT, CDR2 YYEEEE. The length of the CDR3 is 15 residues. This CDR3 reads CASSRGGGPYNEQFF. CDR3 nucleotide sequence: TGTGCCAGCAGTCGAGGTGGGGGGCCCTACAATGAGCAGTTCTTC.

This clonotype was seen repeatedly, ten times or more. This chain connects TRBV9 to TRBJ2-5; 9 positions agree with TRBD2. V shed 0 bases and J 5 bases; nucleotides not matched to a gene: 5. Germline V lookup: CDR1 SGDLS, CDR2 YYNGEE. CDR3 length equals 15 residues. The CDR3 DNA follows: TGTGCCAGCAGCGTAGCGGGTAGCGGGGGTGAGACCCAGTACTTC. This sequence encodes CASSVAGSGGETQYF.

This clonotype was observed at least ten times. This sequence joins TRBV28 and TRBJ2-1, with D hard to call. The CDR3 consists of 11 residues. V lost 3 bases and J lost 8, with 5 bases in between. CDR1 MDHEN and CDR2 SYDVKM come from the germline V gene. The CDR3 nucleotides are TGTGCCAGCAGTTTGGGGTATGAGCAGTTCTTC. This translates into CASSLGYEQFF.

This clonotype came up a few times. This chain links TRBV5-1 with TRBJ1-1; D is uncertain. Germline V lookup: CDR1 SGHRS, CDR2 YFSETQ. Trimming removed 0 bases at V and 0 bases at J, with 6 bases between. The length of the CDR3 is 14 residues. CDR3 sequence: CASSLDSLNTEAFF. The CDR3, as DNA: TGCGCCAGCAGCTTGGACAGCCTGAACACTGAAGCTTTCTTT.

This clonotype was counted only a few times. V usage is TRBV11-2 and J usage is TRBJ1-2; no clear D. V lost 4 bases and J 4 bases, leaving 19 bases between the germline ends. Germline-derived CDR1 and CDR2 are SGHAT and FQNNGV. The CDR3 has 16 amino acids. In DNA form, the CDR3 reads TGTGCCAGCAGCTCCCCTAGTTGGGCAGGCACCTATGGCTACACCTTC. Translating gives CASSSPSWAGTYGYTF.

In its sample, this clonotype was seen many times. The chain combines TRBV12-3 or TRBV12-4 with TRBJ1-2; 7 bases map to TRBD1. There are 14 residues in the CDR3. J lost 2 bases, V lost 7 bases, and 7 bases had no gene match. CDR3 DNA sequence: TGTGCCAGCACCTTCGGACAGGCAAACTATGGCTACACCTTC. Residues: CASTFGQANYGYTF.

This clonotype was detected many times. The rearrangement uses TRBV5-5 and TRBJ1-2, with D maybe TRBD1 (5 bases). Between the trimmed V and J ends, which lost 1 base and 4 bases, there was a span of 17 bases. The CDR3 is made up of 16 amino acids. Germline V CDR1 and CDR2: SGHKS, YYEKEE (reference sequence). The CDR3 is CASSLSGTQGPYGYTF. CDR3 nucleotides: TGTGCCAGCAGCTTGAGCGGGACTCAGGGTCCCTATGGCTACACCTTC.

This clonotype occurred many times. The chain joins TRBV18 to TRBJ1-6; D remains unclear. The V gene's germline CDR1 is KGHSH and CDR2 LQKENI. V gave up 5 bases and J gave up 8 bases, with 10 bases separating them. The CDR3 runs to 13 residues. CDR3 DNA sequence: TGTGCCAGCTCAAGGAGCTTGGATTCACCCCTCCACTTT. Its protein product is CASSRSLDSPLHF.

The chain uses TRBV5-1 and TRBJ2-3; 7 positions agree with TRBD2. V was clipped by 0 bases and J by 0 bases; unmatched bases: 4. The germline V gene encodes CDR1 SGHRS and CDR2 YFSETQ. The CDR3 length is 16 residues. This CDR3 is CASSLALATSTDTQYF. CDR3 DNA sequence: TGCGCCAGCAGCTTGGCACTAGCGACTAGCACAGATACGCAGTATTTT.

This clonotype was counted at least ten times. V and J are TRBV4-2 and TRBJ2-7; no firm D call. This CDR3 spans 16 amino acids. The V end was cut by 0 bases, the J end by 0 bases, with 12 bases between. Germline V gives CDR1 LGHNA, CDR2 YNFKEQ. CDR3 sequence: CASSQDTASPSYEQYF. CDR3 nucleotide sequence: TGTGCCAGCAGCCAAGATACCGCCTCCCCCTCCTACGAGCAGTACTTC.

This clonotype has ten or more counts. The CDR3 loop reads CASSLAVDSYGYTF. CDR3 sequence (DNA): TGTGCCAGCAGCTTAGCGGTAGACAGCTATGGCTACACCTTC. This rearrangement joins TRBV7-2 to TRBJ1-2, with D tentatively TRBD1 (5 bases). Trimming took 0 bases from V and 4 from J, leaving 9 bases between them. CDR3 length: 14 amino acids. The V gene's germline CDR1 is SGHTA and CDR2 FQGNSA.

This clonotype came up many times. The gene calls are TRBV5-6 and TRBJ1-1; D not certain. V shed 4 bases and J shed 11 bases, with 18 bases lying between them. There are 13 residues in the CDR3. CDR1 is SGHDT and CDR2 is YYEEEE in the germline V gene. DNA for the CDR3: TGTGCCAGCAGCCCTTGGCGGCAGACTAAGGCTTTCTTT. This translates into CASSPWRQTKAFF.